The rows below give T cell receptor beta chains drawn from one sample of a study of T cell repertoires in cytomegalovirus infection. Via MiXCR, TCRdb re-called the reads, giving one row per CDR3 protein. Counted here are around 130,000 distinct CDR3 sequences, 7% to 10% occurring once; the ten biggest clones make up around a tenth. The sample comprised PBMCs. These receptor sequences come from a human donor in good health (CMV status not recorded). Some clones in this sample may be carry-over from other donors' samples. The CDR3 runs from the conserved cysteine through the conserved F or W. D genes are given only for firm matches. Size is stated for part of the rows, as once, few or many counts, or as a class when the clone is expanded.

j_call v_call d_call clone_size cdr3_aa cdr3_nt
TRBJ2-7 TRBV12-3/TRBV12-4 TRBD2 many CASSFGGGDPYEQYF TGTGCCAGCAGTTTCGGCGGGGGGGATCCCTACGAGCAGTACTTC
TRBJ1-1 TRBV7-9 TRBD1 many CASSDSGTGYWNTEAFF TGTGCCAGCAGCGACTCCGGGACAGGGTATTGGAACACTGAAGCTTTCTTT
TRBJ1-2 TRBV20-1 NA many CSAGSGAIENYGYTF TGCAGTGCAGGTTCAGGGGCGATAGAGAACTATGGCTACACCTTC
TRBJ1-1 TRBV2 NA many CASSEKGGTEAFF TGTGCCAGCAGTGAAAAGGGGGGCACTGAAGCTTTCTTT
TRBJ1-2 TRBV20-1 NA many CSAGNSANYGYTF TGCAGTGCGGGAAACAGCGCTAACTATGGCTACACCTTC
TRBJ1-5 TRBV12-3/TRBV12-4 TRBD1 many CASSPDRVNSPQHF TGTGCCAGCAGTCCGGACAGGGTTAACTCGCCCCAGCATTTT
TRBJ1-4 TRBV6-5 NA many CASRAGVLQGYEKLFF TGTGCCAGCAGAGCGGGAGTGCTCCAGGGTTATGAAAAACTGTTTTTT
TRBJ1-2 TRBV7-9 NA many CASSSTGPFSGYTF TGTGCCAGCAGCTCTACGGGACCGTTCTCGGGCTACACCTTC
TRBJ2-2 TRBV20-1 NA NA CSAALATGELFF TGCAGTGCAGCCCTGGCGACCGGGGAGCTGTTTTTT
TRBJ2-7 TRBV20-1 NA many CSARGGAGYEQYF TGCAGTGCTAGAGGAGGGGCTGGATACGAGCAGTACTTC
TRBJ1-5 TRBV20-1 TRBD1 many CSARPPGQSNQPQHF TGCAGTGCTAGACCTCCGGGACAGAGCAATCAGCCCCAGCATTTT
TRBJ1-5 TRBV29-1 NA NA CSVVSTAGQPQHF TGCAGCGTTGTATCGACAGCGGGTCAGCCCCAGCATTTT
TRBJ2-3 TRBV19 NA many CASSMSRGAASTDTQYF TGTGCCAGTAGTATGTCCAGGGGAGCAGCTAGCACAGATACGCAGTATTTT
TRBJ2-1 TRBV28 NA NA CASSFLQQFSYNEQFF TGTGCCAGCAGTTTTTTACAACAGTTCTCCTACAATGAGCAGTTCTTC
TRBJ2-2 TRBV6-6 NA many CASSSAFTTGELFF TGTGCCAGCAGTTCGGCGTTTACCACCGGGGAGCTGTTTTTT
TRBJ2-5 TRBV11-2 NA many CASSYVAGPQETQYF TGTGCCAGCAGCTACGTAGCAGGGCCCCAAGAGACCCAGTACTTC
TRBJ1-5 TRBV28 TRBD1 many CASSYRDRGNNQPQHF TGTGCCAGCAGCTATCGAGACAGGGGGAACAATCAGCCCCAGCATTTT
TRBJ2-7 TRBV2 TRBD1 many CASSLGQGATRQYF TGTGCCAGCAGTCTAGGACAGGGGGCCACGAGGCAGTACTTC
TRBJ2-5 TRBV7-6 TRBD2 many CASSFAGGQETQYF TGTGCCAGCAGCTTTGCGGGGGGGCAAGAGACCCAGTACTTC
TRBJ2-2 TRBV12-3/TRBV12-4 TRBD1 few CASSLETGGLANTGELFF TGTGCCAGCAGTTTAGAAACAGGGGGTCTCGCGAACACCGGGGAGCTGTTTTTT
TRBJ2-4 TRBV14 NA many CASSQDYRDIQYF TGTGCCAGCAGCCAAGATTATAGGGACATTCAGTACTTC
TRBJ1-4 TRBV28 NA NA CASSQTGLANEKLFF TGTGCCAGCAGCCAAACAGGGTTGGCTAATGAAAAACTGTTTTTT
TRBJ1-5 TRBV28 NA many CASSAGTHSNQPQHF TGTGCCAGCAGTGCCGGGACCCATAGCAATCAGCCCCAGCATTTT
TRBJ1-5 TRBV7-6 TRBD1 many CASSAGTGRGQPQHF TGTGCCAGCAGCGCCGGGACAGGGCGAGGTCAGCCCCAGCATTTT
TRBJ1-2 TRBV15 NA many CATSRDLTDYGYTF TGTGCCACCAGCAGAGATTTAACAGACTATGGCTACACCTTC
TRBJ2-3 TRBV5-1 NA many CASSLARARTDTQYF TGCGCCAGCAGCTTGGCACGGGCCAGGACAGATACGCAGTATTTT
TRBJ1-5 TRBV10-3 NA NA CAISEYRDISNQPQHF TGTGCCATCAGTGAGTACCGGGACATTAGCAATCAGCCCCAGCATTTT
TRBJ1-1 TRBV2 NA few CASSEAGGFVASEAFF TGTGCCAGCAGTGAAGCTGGGGGGTTCGTAGCGTCTGAAGCTTTCTTT
TRBJ1-1 TRBV2 TRBD1 few CASSPRTGVGTEAFF TGTGCCAGCAGTCCTCGCACAGGGGTTGGGACTGAAGCTTTCTTT
TRBJ2-4 TRBV5-1 NA few CASGAGGQVNIQYF TGCGCCAGCGGAGCAGGGGGGCAGGTAAACATTCAGTACTTC
TRBJ1-5 TRBV20-1 NA NA CSARETISNQPQHF TGCAGTGCTAGAGAGACTATTAGCAATCAGCCCCAGCATTTT
TRBJ2-7 TRBV11-2 NA many CASTLDHEQYF TGTGCCAGCACCCTGGATCACGAGCAGTACTTC
TRBJ1-1 TRBV7-8 TRBD1 many CASEPLPGQGDSSEAFF TGTGCCAGCGAGCCACTCCCAGGACAGGGGGATTCTTCTGAAGCTTTCTTT
TRBJ1-1 TRBV20-1 NA NA CSARADLNTEAFF TGCAGTGCTAGGGCGGACCTGAACACTGAAGCTTTCTTT
TRBJ1-5 TRBV18 NA many CASSPRDSIKGNQPQHF TGTGCCAGCTCACCCCGCGACAGTATTAAGGGCAATCAGCCCCAGCATTTT
TRBJ1-1 TRBV6-4 NA many CASSASGMNTEAFF TGTGCCAGCAGTGCATCGGGGATGAACACTGAAGCTTTCTTT